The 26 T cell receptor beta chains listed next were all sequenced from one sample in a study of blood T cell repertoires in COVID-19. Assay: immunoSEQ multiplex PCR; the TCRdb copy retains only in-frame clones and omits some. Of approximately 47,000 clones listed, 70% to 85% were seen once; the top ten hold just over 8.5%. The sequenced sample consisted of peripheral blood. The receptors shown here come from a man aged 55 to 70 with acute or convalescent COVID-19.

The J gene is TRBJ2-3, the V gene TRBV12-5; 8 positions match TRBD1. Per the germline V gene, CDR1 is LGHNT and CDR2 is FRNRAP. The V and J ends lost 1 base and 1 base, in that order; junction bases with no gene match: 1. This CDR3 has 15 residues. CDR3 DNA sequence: TGTGCTAGTGGTTTGGGGACAGGGCGCACAGATACGCAGTATTTT. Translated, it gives CASGLGTGRTDTQYF.

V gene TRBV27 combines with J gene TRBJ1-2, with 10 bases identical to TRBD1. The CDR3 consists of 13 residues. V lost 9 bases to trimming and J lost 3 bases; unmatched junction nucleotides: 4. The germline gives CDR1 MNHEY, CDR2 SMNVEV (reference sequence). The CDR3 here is CARDRGRDYGYTF. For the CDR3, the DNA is TGTGCCAGAGACAGGGGGCGAGACTATGGCTACACCTTC.

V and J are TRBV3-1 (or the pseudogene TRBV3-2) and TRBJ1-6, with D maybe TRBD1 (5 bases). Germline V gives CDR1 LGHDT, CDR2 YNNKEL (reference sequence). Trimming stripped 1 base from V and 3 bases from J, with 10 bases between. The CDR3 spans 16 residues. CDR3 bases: TGTGCCAGCAGCCAAGCGGAGGGGTTCTATAATTCACCCCTCCACTTT. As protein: CASSQAEGFYNSPLHF.

The CDR3 nucleotides read TGTGCCAGCAGTCCGGACAGGGGAAGCTATGGCTACACCTTC. This translates into CASSPDRGSYGYTF. This chain links TRBV6-6 with TRBJ1-2, with 9 bases matching TRBD1. V was clipped by 5 bases and J by 4 bases; unmatched bases: 5. The V gene's germline CDR1 is MNHNY and CDR2 SVGAGI (reference sequence). This CDR3 has 14 residues.

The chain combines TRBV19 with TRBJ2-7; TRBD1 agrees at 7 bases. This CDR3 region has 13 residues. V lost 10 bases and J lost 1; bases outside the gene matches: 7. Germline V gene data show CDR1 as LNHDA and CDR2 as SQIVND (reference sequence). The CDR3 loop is CATTGFGSYEQYF. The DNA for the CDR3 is TGTGCCACGACAGGGTTTGGGTCCTACGAGCAGTACTTC.

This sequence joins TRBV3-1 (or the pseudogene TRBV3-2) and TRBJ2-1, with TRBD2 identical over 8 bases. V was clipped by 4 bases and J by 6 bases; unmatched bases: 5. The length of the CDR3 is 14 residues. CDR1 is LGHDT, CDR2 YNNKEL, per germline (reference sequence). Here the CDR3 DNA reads TGTGCCAGCAGCCTCTCGGCGGGGGGCAATGAGCAGTTCTTC. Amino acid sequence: CASSLSAGGNEQFF.

The DNA for the CDR3 is TGTGCTAGTGGTTTGGTACAGGGACAGTCGAACACCGGGGAGCTGTTTTTT. Protein: CASGLVQGQSNTGELFF. The V and J genes are TRBV12-5 and TRBJ2-2, with 7 bases aligning to TRBD1. The CDR3 length is 17 residues. Germline values: CDR1 LGHNT, CDR2 FRNRAP. The trim removed 0 bases at V and 0 bases at J, leaving 4 bases unmatched.

DNA for the CDR3: TGTGCCAGCAGTCTGGGGACATCTGAAGCTTTCTTT. Its translation is CASSLGTSEAFF. This chain links TRBV12-3 or TRBV12-4 with TRBJ1-1, with a possible D match to TRBD1 (6 bases). The CDR3 contains 12 residues. Deletions cut 5 bases from V and 6 bases from J, with 10 bases between.

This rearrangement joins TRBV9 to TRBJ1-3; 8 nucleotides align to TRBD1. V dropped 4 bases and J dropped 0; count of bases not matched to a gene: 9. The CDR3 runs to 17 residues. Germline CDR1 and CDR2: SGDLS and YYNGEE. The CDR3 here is CASSSWDRLISGNTIYF. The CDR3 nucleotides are TGTGCCAGCAGCTCCTGGGACAGGCTGATCTCTGGAAACACCATATATTTT.

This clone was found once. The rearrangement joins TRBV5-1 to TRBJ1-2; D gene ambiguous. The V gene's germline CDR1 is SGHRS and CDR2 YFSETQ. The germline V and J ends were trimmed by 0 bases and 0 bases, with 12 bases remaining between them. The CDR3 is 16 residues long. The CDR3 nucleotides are TGCGCCAGCAGCTTGGGGGTCGGGAGATCTAACTATGGCTACACCTTC. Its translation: CASSLGVGRSNYGYTF.

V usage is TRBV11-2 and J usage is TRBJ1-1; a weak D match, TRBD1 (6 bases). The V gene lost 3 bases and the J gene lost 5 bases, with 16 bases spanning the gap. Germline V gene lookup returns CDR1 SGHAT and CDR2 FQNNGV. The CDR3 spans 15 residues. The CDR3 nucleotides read TGTGCCAGCAGCTTTGGTCGGGGGGCAGGGACTGAAGCTTTCTTT. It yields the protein CASSFGRGAGTEAFF.

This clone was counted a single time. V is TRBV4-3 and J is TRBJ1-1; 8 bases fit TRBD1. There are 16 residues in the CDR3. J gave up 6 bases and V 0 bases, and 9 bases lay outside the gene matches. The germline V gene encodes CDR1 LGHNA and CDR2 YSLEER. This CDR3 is CASSQDWAGGGSEAFF. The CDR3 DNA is TGCGCCAGCAGCCAAGATTGGGCAGGGGGCGGATCTGAAGCTTTCTTT.

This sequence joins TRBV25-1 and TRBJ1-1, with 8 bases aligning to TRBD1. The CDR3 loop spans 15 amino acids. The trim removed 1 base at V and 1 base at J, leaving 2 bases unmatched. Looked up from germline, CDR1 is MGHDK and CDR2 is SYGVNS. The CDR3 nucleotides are TGTGCCAGCAGTGAATTGGGGACAGGGAACACTGAAGCTTTCTTT. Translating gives CASSELGTGNTEAFF.

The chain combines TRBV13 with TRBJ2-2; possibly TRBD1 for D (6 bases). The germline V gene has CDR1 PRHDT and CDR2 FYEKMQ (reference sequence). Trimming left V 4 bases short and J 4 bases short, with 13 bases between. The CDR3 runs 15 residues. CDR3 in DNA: TGTGCCAGCAGCTACGGGGACACACCCACCGGGGAGCTGTTTTTT. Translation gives CASSYGDTPTGELFF.

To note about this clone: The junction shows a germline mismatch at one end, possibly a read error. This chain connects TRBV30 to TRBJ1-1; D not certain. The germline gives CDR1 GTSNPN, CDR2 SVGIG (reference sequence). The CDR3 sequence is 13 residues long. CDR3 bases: TGTGCCTGGAGTCTCAATGACCGGGATCTAAGGGTATTT. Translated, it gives CAWSLNDRDLRVF.

CDR3 in amino acids: CSVVDRGKNTEAFF. The CDR3 DNA reads as TGCAGCGTCGTGGACAGGGGGAAGAACACTGAAGCTTTCTTT. The chain has TRBV29-1 and TRBJ1-1, with 10 positions matching TRBD1. The CDR3 length is 14 residues. Unmatched junction bases numbered 5, after V lost 6 bases and J lost 1 base. The V gene's germline CDR1 is SQVTM and CDR2 ANQGSEA. The full variable domain, in which reference TRBV29-1 and TRBJ1-1 provide the parts outside the CDR3, is SAVISQKPSRDICQRGTSLTIQCQVDSQVTMMFWYRQQPGQSLTLIATANQGSEATYESGFVIDKFPISRPNLTFSTLTVSNMSPEDSSIYLCSVVDRGKNTEAFFGQGTRLTVV.

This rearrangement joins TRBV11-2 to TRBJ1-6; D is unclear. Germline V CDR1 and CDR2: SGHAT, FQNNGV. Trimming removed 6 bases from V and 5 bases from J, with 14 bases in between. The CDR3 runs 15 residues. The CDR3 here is CASRGGQADNSPLHF. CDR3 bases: TGTGCCAGCAGAGGAGGGCAGGCAGATAATTCACCCCTCCACTTT.

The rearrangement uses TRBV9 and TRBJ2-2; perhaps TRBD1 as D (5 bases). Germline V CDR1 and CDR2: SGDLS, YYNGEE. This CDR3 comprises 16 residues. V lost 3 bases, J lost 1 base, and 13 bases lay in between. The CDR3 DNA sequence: TGTGCCAGCAGCGCGCCCAGGGTGGGGAACACCGGGGAGCTGTTTTTT. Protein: CASSAPRVGNTGELFF.

The CDR3, as DNA: TGCGCCTCGAGCCTAGAAAAGGGGGCGACTAATGAGCAGTTCTTC. Its protein product is CASSLEKGATNEQFF. The rearrangement links TRBV5-1 to TRBJ2-1, with TRBD1 matching over 7 bases. With 10 bases clipped from V and 7 bases from J, the junction kept 17 bases outside the gene matches. Per germline, CDR1 SGHRS and CDR2 YFSETQ. The CDR3 sequence is 15 residues long.

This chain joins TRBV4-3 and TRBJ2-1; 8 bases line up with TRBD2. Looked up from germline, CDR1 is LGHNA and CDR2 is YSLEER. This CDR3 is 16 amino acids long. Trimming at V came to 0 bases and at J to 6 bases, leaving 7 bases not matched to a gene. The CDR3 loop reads CASSQDLRGDFNEQFF. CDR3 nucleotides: TGCGCCAGCAGCCAAGATTTGCGGGGGGACTTCAATGAGCAGTTCTTC.

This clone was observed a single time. In nucleotides, the CDR3 is TGTGCCAGCAGTCCACTTACCGCGACGAACACCGGGGAGCTGTTTTTT. Protein: CASSPLTATNTGELFF. The chain couples TRBV25-1 to TRBJ2-2; no definite D call. V lost 5 bases and J lost 0, with 13 bases in between. Germline CDR1 is MGHDK and CDR2 is SYGVNS. The CDR3 covers 16 residues.

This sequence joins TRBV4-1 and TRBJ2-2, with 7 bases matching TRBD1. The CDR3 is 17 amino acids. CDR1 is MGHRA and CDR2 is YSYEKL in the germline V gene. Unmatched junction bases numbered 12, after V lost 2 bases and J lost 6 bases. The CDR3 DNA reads TGCGCCAGCAGCCAAAGTCTATGGGACAGAGTCTCCGGGGAGCTGTTTTTT. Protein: CASSQSLWDRVSGELFF.

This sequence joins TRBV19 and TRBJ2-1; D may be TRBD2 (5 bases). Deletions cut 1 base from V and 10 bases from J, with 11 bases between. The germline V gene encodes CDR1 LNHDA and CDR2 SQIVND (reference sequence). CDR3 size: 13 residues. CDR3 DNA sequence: TGTGCCAGTAGTATAGGGCTTAGGGAGGAGCAGTTCTTC. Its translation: CASSIGLREEQFF.

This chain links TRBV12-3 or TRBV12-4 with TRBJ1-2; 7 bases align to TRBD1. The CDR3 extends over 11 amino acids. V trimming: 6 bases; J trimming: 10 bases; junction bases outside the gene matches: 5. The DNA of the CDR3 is TGTGCCAGCAGGACAGGGTTCGACTACACCTTC. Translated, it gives CASRTGFDYTF.

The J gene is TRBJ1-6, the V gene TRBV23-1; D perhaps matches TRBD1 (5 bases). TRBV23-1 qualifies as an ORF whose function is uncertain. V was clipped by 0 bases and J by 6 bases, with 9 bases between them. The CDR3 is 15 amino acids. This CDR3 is CASSQSGRGNSPLHF. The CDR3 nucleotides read TGCGCCAGCAGTCAATCAGGGAGGGGTAATTCACCCCTCCACTTT.

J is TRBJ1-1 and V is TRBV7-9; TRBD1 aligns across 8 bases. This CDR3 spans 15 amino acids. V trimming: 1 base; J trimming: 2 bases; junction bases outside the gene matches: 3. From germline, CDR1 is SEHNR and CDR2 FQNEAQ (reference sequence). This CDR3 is CASSLGTGTNTEAFF. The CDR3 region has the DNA TGTGCCAGCAGCTTAGGGACAGGGACCAACACTGAAGCTTTCTTT. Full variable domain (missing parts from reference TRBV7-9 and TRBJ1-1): DTGVSQNPRHKITKRGQNVTFRCDPISEHNRLYWYRQTLGQGPEFLTYFQNEAQLEKSRLLSDRFSAERPKGSFSTLEIQRTEQGDSAMYLCASSLGTGTNTEAFFGQGTRLTVV.